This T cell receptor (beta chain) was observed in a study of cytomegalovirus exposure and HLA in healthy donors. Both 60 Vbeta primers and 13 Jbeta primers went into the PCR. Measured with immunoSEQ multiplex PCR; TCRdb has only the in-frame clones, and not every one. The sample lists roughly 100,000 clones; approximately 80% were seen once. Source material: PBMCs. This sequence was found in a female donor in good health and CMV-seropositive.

The CDR3 nucleotides are TGTGCCAGCAGCCACGAGGCGGGGGGAAACACTGAAGCTTTCTTT. It translates to CASSHEAGGNTEAFF. The V call is TRBV7-2, the J call TRBJ1-1, with D perhaps matching TRBD1 (5 bases). The CDR3 is made up of 15 amino acids. The V gene's germline CDR1 is SGHTA and CDR2 FQGNSA. Trimming took off 5 bases at V and 2 bases at J, with 15 bases between the two ends.